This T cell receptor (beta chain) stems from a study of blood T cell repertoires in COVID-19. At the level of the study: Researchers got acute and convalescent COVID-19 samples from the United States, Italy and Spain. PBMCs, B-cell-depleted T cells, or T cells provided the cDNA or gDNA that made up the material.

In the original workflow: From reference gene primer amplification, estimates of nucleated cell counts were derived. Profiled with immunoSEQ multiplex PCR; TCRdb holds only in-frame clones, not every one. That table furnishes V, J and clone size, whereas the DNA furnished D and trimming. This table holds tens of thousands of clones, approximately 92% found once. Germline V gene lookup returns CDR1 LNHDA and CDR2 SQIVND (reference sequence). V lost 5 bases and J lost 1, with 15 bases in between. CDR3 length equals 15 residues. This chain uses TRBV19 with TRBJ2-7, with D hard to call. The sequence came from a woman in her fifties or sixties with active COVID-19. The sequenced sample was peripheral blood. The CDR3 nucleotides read TGTGCCAGTAGTTGGGTGGCTAGTGGGTCCTACGAGCAGTACTTC. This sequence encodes CASSWVASGSYEQYF.